This T cell receptor beta chain is from a study of CD8+CD57+ T cells in acquired aplastic anemia (dated by TCRdb to between 2017 and 2018). Background on the whole study: A mean of approximately 3 ug of DNA, ranging from roughly 0.2 to 27.4 ug, was extracted from sorted CD4+ and CD8+ cells.

The table lists this clonotype with many counts. Its antigen remains unidentified. Base qualities were left out, and no much larger clone turns up one base away. The CDR3 sequence holds 13 residues, the cysteine and phenylalanine included. CDR3 DNA is the only sequence kept; it has 39 bases, read in frame from the first base. As encoded in the germline V gene, CDR1 is SGHRS while CDR2 is YFSETQ. The trim is 1 base for V and 6 bases for J, with a gap of 10 bases between the germline ends. The research as a whole found: Some 30 CD8+ CDR3 sequences were shared between patients and controls but appeared highly expressed in patients and within their immunodominant clones. No significant difference in CD8+ Simpson's diversity was found between patients and healthy controls (P=0.060).

Genomic DNA served as template for TCR beta VDJ combination and CDR3 sequence profiling. An Illumina HiSeq 2000 was used for TCR repertoire sequencing. As for the original processing: Repertoires were assessed using TRBV/TRBJ rearrangement plots, CDR3 size and DJ length profiles, and Simpson's diversity index. The most abundant DNA sequence in the deep sequencing data was taken as the immunodominant clone. CDR3 amino acid sequences were screened for sharing across subjects and were compared with published repertoires and the VDJdb database. The public reads were reanalyzed by TCRdb: fastp trimming at Q25, MiXCR alignment, in-frame beta chains only. One record per CDR3 amino acid sequence lists the most common genes and DNA. The V and J calls shown here were made by TCRdb, not taken from the authors' results. This sample has about 270,000 distinct CDR3 sequences in its table, and 55% to 60% of those were observed once. 6.5% to 10% of the sample is taken by the ten largest.

In this study, sorted CD4+ and CD8+ T cells from the blood of healthy subjects and of severe aplastic anemia patients had their TCR repertoires deep-sequenced. Ficoll-Paque density gradient centrifugation was used to isolate peripheral blood mononuclear cells. CD4+ and CD8+ T cells were sorted by FACS or magnetic beads before DNA extraction. The sequence derives from a human donor with severe aplastic anemia or a healthy control (not recorded which). The sample taken for sequencing was sorted CD4+, CD8+, or CD8+CD57+ T cells (not recorded which) from PBMCs. Recombination connected TRBV5-1 to TRBJ1-2; the D gene is possibly TRBD1, with 6 bases matching. The bases read TGCGCCAGCAGCTTGATAGGGGGGGATGGCTACACCTTC. Its translation reads: CASSLIGGDGYTF.